This T cell receptor beta chain originates from a study of neoadjuvant anti-PD-1 for oral cavity cancer (dated by TCRdb to the early 2020s). Study-level background: Before curative-intent surgical resection, most patients were given three to four biweekly doses of nivolumab at 3 mg/kg. A fourth nivolumab dose was given around day 43 to patients without progression, and definitive surgical resection was performed in those patients on days 50-56. Patients with complete response, partial response or stable disease by RECIST 1.1 were defined as responders, whereas patients with progression were defined as non-responders. There were roughly 11 patients in the parent correlative cohort, and the response rate was around 30%.

The paper's findings and limits, for the study overall: Greater tumor shrinkage correlated with larger post-treatment sizes of preexisting intratumoral clones, which suggests that expansion of preexisting clones contributed to response. Only a few patients per response group were included in the TCR analyses, and the authors called for validation in larger cohorts. Higher pretreatment blood Treg/Th17 ratios correlated with both higher pretreatment blood TCRbeta clonality and lower post-treatment tumor TCRbeta clonality.

Survey sequencing of tumors used two replicates per sample, and the tumor libraries mostly started from 4.5 to 6 ug of input genomic DNA. TCRbeta libraries were prepared with the immunoSEQ hsTCRbeta kit according to the manufacturer's instructions. Sequencing of the completed libraries took place using an Illumina NovaSeq 6000 S4 flow cell after they had been pooled to about 3 nM. Concerning the study's data processing: The immunoSEQ Analyzer was used for raw data preprocessing and quality control. The analysis was limited to productive rearrangements, and each clonotype was defined by a unique CDR3 amino acid sequence. Repertoire clonality was estimated as the Gini-Simpson index, computed with the R package tcR. Gini indices were compared with Student's t test, and associations with tumor size change were assessed by Pearson correlation. The table comes from immuneACCESS by way of TCRdb, which keeps in-frame sequences with V and J called. Part of the clones is missing from these tables; in studies checked, under half for an unresolved V gene and the rest for unknown reasons. The V and J calls and clone size were taken over from that table, and D and trimming were inferred from the DNA. The sample profile shows about 37,000 clones; over 30% of them were found once. More than 15% of the sample is taken by the ten largest.

Remarks on this clone: What antigen it recognizes has not been identified. Qualities for individual bases were not recorded, and no much larger clone is one base off.

A distance of 5 bases separates the germline ends of V and J, which lose 3 bases and 0 bases respectively. Via the germline V gene (reference sequence), CDR1 is SEHNR and CDR2 FQNEAQ. Including cysteine and phenylalanine, the CDR3 has 14 amino acids. CDR3 DNA is the only sequence kept; it has 42 bases, read in frame from the first base. The sample's time point label, decoded: after neoadjuvant nivolumab, at surgical resection. None of the patients had received prior systemic or radiation treatment, and all were newly diagnosed with stage II-IVA oral cavity squamous cell carcinoma. The cohort consisted of patients with HPV-negative, locally advanced oral cavity squamous cell carcinoma. Samples came from a longitudinal correlative study of a single-arm phase II trial of neoadjuvant nivolumab in oral cavity squamous cell carcinoma. Subject-matched pre- and post-treatment PBMCs and tumors from three responders and three non-responders underwent genomic DNA-based TCRbeta sequencing. The Maxwell RSC DNA from Tissue kit was used to isolate genomic DNA from tumor tissue.

The specimen was tumor tissue, collected after nivolumab (anti-PD-1) treatment. The chain employs TRBV7-9 and TRBJ1-4, with an unclear D gene assignment. This receptor was identified in a person between 40 and 85 years old with oral cavity squamous cell carcinoma. The CDR3 has the sequence CASSFSTTNEKLFF. The bases are TGTGCCAGCAGCTTCAGCACAACTAATGAAAAACTGTTTTTT.